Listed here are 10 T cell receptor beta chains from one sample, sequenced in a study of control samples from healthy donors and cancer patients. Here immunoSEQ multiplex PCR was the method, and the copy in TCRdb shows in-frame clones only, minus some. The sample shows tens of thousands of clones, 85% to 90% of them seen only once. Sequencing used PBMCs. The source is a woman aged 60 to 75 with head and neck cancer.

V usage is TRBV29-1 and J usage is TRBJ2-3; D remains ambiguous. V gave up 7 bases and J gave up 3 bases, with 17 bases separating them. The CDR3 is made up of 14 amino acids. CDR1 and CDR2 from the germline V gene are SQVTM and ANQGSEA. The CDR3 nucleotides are TGCAGCGCCGAACTGGGTCGGTCTACAGATACGCAGTATTTT. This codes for CSAELGRSTDTQYF.

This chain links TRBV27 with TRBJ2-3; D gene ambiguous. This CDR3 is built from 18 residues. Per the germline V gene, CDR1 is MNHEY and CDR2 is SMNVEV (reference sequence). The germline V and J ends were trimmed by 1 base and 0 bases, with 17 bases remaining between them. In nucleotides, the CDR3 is TGTGCCAGCAGTTTATTTTCGCCGGACGGAACTAGCACAGATACGCAGTATTTT. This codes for CASSLFSPDGTSTDTQYF.

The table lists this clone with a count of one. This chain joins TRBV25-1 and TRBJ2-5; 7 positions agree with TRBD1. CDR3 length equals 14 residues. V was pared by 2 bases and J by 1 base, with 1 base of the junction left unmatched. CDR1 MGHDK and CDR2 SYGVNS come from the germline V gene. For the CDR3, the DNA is TGTGCCAGCAGTGAACGACAGGGCCAAGAGACCCAGTACTTC. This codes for CASSERQGQETQYF.

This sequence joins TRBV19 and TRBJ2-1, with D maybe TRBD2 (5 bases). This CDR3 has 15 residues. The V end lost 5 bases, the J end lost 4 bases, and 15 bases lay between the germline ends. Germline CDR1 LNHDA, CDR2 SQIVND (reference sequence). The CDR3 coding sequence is TGTGCCAGTAGTCCTCCGACACGGGGATACAATGAGCAGTTCTTC. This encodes CASSPPTRGYNEQFF. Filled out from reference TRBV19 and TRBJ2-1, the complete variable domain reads DGGITQSPKYLFRKEGQNVTLSCEQNLNHDAMYWYRQDPGQGLRLIYYSQIVNDFQKGDIAEGYSVSREKKESFPLTVTSAQKNPTAFYLCASSPPTRGYNEQFFGPGTRLTVL.

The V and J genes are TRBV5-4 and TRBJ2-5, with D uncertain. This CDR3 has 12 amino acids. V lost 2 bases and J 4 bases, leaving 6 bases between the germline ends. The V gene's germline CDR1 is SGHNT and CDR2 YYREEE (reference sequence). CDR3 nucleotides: TGTGCCAGCAGCTTAGTCGGAGAGACCCAGTACTTC. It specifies CASSLVGETQYF.

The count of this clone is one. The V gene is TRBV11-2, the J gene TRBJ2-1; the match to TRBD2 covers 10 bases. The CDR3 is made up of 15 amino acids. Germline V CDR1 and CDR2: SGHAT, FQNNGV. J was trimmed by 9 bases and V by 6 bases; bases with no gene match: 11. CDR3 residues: CASSSSPAGGFEQFF. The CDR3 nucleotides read TGTGCCAGCAGTTCCTCCCCAGCGGGAGGGTTTGAGCAGTTCTTC.

This chain's CDR3 is CASSLGGWGRPTQYF. CDR3 nucleotides: TGTGCCAGCAGCTTAGGGGGTTGGGGGCGACCGACCCAGTACTTC. The genes are TRBV7-2 and TRBJ2-5; possible D gene TRBD1, 6 bases. Deletions cut 1 base from V and 7 bases from J, with 16 bases between. This CDR3 comprises 15 residues. Looked up from germline, CDR1 is SGHTA and CDR2 is FQGNSA. Drawing the rest from reference TRBV7-2 and TRBJ2-5, the complete variable domain is GAGVSQSPSNKVTEKGKDVELRCDPISGHTALYWYRQSLGQGLEFLIYFQGNSAPDKSGLPSDRFSAERTGGSVSTLTIQRTQQEDSAVYLCASSLGGWGRPTQYFGPGTRLLVL.

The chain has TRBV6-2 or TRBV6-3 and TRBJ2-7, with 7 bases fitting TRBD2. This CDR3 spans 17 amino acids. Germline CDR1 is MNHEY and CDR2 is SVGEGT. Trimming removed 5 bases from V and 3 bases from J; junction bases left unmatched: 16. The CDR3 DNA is TGTGCCAGCAGTACTTCCCTTGGGACTAATATAATCTACGAGCAGTACTTC. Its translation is CASSTSLGTNIIYEQYF.

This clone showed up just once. The CDR3 region is CASSFTTEITYGYTF. Here the CDR3 DNA reads TGTGCCAGCAGCTTTACGACAGAAATAACCTATGGCTACACCTTC. The genes are TRBV9 and TRBJ1-2; the D gene is possibly TRBD1 (5 bases). The CDR3 is 15 amino acids. Germline V gives CDR1 SGDLS, CDR2 YYNGEE. V lost 4 bases and J lost 4, with 17 bases in between.

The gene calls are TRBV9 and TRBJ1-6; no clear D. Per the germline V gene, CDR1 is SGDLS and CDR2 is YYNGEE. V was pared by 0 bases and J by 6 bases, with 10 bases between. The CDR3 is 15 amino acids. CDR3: CASSVDGRSNSPLHF. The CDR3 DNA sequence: TGTGCCAGCAGCGTAGATGGCAGGAGTAATTCACCCCTCCACTTT.